This paragraph covers one T cell receptor (beta chain) sequence. Its antigen is not identified. Each of the donors was a healthy bone marrow donor. This sample was taken from a study of cytomegalovirus exposure and HLA in healthy donors. Study details: Of the donors genotyped, approximately 400 in all, 65% to 90% fell in the Caucasian-associated ancestry cluster.

This CDR3 has 16 residues. The J segment lost 5 bases and the V segment lost 5 bases, leaving 5 bases of the junction unmatched. Germline values: CDR1 LGHNA, CDR2 YNFKEQ. A multiplex PCR was run with 60 Vbeta primers and 13 Jbeta primers. Clones were sequenced by immunoSEQ multiplex PCR, and TCRdb holds only the in-frame ones, with some missing. The sample records approximately 190,000 clones, roughly 77% being singletons. Study conclusions and caveats: Only CMV serostatus was available as immune exposure information. Near-uniform donor sequencing depth was presumed by presence/absence analyses.

The chain couples TRBV4-2 to TRBJ2-1; the match to TRBD2 covers 14 bases. Sample: PBMCs. This TCR was recovered from a man aged 40-50 years in good health and CMV-seropositive. The CDR3 region has the DNA TGTGCCAGCAGCGAGACTAGCGGGGGGGCGGACAATGAGCAGTTCTTC. Translated: CASSETSGGADNEQFF.